The entry below describes one TCR beta chain. This sample is drawn from a study of blood T cell repertoires in COVID-19. Study-wide context: Samples came from the United States, Italy and Spain, spanning acute and convalescent COVID-19.

Methods used by the authors: Counts of nucleated cells, estimated from reference gene primer amplification, were obtained. Measured with immunoSEQ multiplex PCR; TCRdb has only the in-frame clones, and not every one. The DNA gave D and trimming, while V, J and clone size come from that table. This repertoire shows under 300,000 clones, 80% to 90% found once; its top ten account for roughly 9%. Participants spanned ages about 18 to 100 years and resided in roughly 22 US areas. The ends were cut back, 6 bases at V and 6 bases at J, with 11 bases in the middle. This CDR3 is 12 amino acids long. The germline V gene has CDR1 SEHNR and CDR2 FQNEAQ (reference sequence).

This TCR derives from a man aged 40-55 years who had recovered from COVID-19. V gene TRBV7-9 combines with J gene TRBJ1-1, with D maybe TRBD1 (6 bases). Sequencing was performed on PBMCs or T cells enriched from blood (not recorded which). The CDR3 region has the DNA TGTGCCAGCAGTTTCTGGGGGCCTGAAGCTTTCTTT. Translating it yields CASSFWGPEAFF. Variable domain in full (rest from reference TRBV7-9 and TRBJ1-1): DTGVSQNPRHKITKRGQNVTFRCDPISEHNRLYWYRQTLGQGPEFLTYFQNEAQLEKSRLLSDRFSAERPKGSFSTLEIQRTEQGDSAMYLCASSFWGPEAFFGQGTRLTVV.